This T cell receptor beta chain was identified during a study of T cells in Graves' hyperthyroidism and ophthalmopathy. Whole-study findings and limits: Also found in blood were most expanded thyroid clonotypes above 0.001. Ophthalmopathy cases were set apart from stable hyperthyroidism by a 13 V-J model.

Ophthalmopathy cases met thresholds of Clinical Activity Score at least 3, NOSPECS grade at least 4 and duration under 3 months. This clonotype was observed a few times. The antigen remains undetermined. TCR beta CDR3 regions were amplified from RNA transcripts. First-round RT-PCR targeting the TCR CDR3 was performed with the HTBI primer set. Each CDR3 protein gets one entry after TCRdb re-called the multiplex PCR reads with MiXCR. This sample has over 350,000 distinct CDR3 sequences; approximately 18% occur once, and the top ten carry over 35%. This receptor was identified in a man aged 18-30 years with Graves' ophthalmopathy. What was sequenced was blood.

The CDR3 coding sequence is TGTGCCAGTAGTATGGGAGCCGCCCAGGGGTTGAGTGAAGCTTTCTTT. It translates to CASSMGAAQGLSEAFF. The chain links TRBV19 to TRBJ1-1; perhaps TRBD1 as D (6 bases). In germline, CDR1 is LNHDA, CDR2 SQIVND (reference sequence). This CDR3 has 16 amino acids. V lost 3 bases, J lost 7 bases, and 21 bases lay in between.